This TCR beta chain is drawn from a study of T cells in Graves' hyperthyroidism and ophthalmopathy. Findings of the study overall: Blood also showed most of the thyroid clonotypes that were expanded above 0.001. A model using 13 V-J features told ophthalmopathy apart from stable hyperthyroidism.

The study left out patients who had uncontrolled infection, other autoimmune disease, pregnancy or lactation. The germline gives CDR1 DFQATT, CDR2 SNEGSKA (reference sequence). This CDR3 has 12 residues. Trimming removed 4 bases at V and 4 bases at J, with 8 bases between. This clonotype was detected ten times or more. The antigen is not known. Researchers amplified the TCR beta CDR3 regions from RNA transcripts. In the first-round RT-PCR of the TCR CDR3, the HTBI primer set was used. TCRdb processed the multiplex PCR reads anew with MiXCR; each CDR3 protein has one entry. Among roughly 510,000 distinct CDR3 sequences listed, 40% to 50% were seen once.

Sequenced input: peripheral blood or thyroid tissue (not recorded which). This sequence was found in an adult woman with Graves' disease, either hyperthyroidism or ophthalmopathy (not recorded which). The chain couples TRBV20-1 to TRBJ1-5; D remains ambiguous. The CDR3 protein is CSAISGNQPQHF. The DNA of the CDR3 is TGCAGTGCTATATCGGGGAATCAGCCCCAGCATTTT.